One sample yielded the 19 T cell receptor beta chains listed below, sequenced in a study of cytomegalovirus exposure and HLA in healthy donors (dated by TCRdb to about 2017). The library was obtained by the immunoSEQ multiplex PCR assay. TCRdb stores this immuneACCESS table with in-frame sequences only. Part of the clones is absent; in the studies checked, under half of the shortfall reflects unresolved V genes, and no reason is known for the rest. Here the sample has some 340,000 clones; approximately 90% occur a single time. Approximately 1.1% of the sample is taken by the ten largest. The specimen was PBMCs. The receptor set was obtained from a woman aged 30 to 39 in good health and CMV-seropositive.

The chain links TRBV14 to TRBJ2-7; the D is unclear. V lost 4 bases and J lost 4, with 8 bases in between. Germline CDR1 reads SGHDN; CDR2 reads FVKESK. CDR3 size: 12 residues. CDR3 in amino acids: CASSPSWYEQYF. CDR3 DNA sequence: TGTGCCAGCAGCCCCAGTTGGTACGAGCAGTACTTC.

This clone is a singleton in its sample. CDR3 amino acids: CASSQDRENEKLFF. The CDR3 DNA reads TGCGCCAGCAGCCAGGACAGGGAAAATGAAAAACTGTTTTTT. This chain joins TRBV4-3 and TRBJ1-4, with TRBD1 matching over 8 bases. The CDR3 has 14 residues. Germline CDR1 is LGHNA and CDR2 is YSLEER. The V segment lost 3 bases and the J segment 5 bases; nucleotides outside the gene matches: 2.

The rearrangement links TRBV29-1 to TRBJ1-2; D is possibly TRBD1 (5 bases). The CDR3 runs 14 residues. V was cut by 5 bases and J by 8 bases, with 21 bases left in between. Per germline, CDR1 SQVTM and CDR2 ANQGSEA. Written as DNA, the CDR3 is TGCAGCGTTAGGAGTGACCCTGGAAGGGGAGGCTACACCTTC. Its protein product is CSVRSDPGRGGYTF. Combining the CDR3 with reference TRBV29-1 and TRBJ1-2 gives the whole variable domain SAVISQKPSRDICQRGTSLTIQCQVDSQVTMMFWYRQQPGQSLTLIATANQGSEATYESGFVIDKFPISRPNLTFSTLTVSNMSPEDSSIYLCSVRSDPGRGGYTFGSGTRLTVV.

The chain couples TRBV5-1 to TRBJ2-2; the D gene is possibly TRBD1 (6 bases). V was shortened by 4 bases and J by 1 base, with 8 bases between the two germline ends. CDR1 SGHRS and CDR2 YFSETQ come from the germline V gene. The CDR3 is made up of 14 amino acids. Here the CDR3 DNA reads TGCGCCAGCAGCCTGGGACAGAACACCGGGGAGCTGTTTTTT. It encodes CASSLGQNTGELFF.

The chain joins TRBV7-9 to TRBJ1-1, with TRBD1 identical over 7 bases. CDR1 is SEHNR, CDR2 FQNEAQ, per germline (reference sequence). The CDR3 is made up of 13 amino acids. V lost 6 bases and J lost 11; bases outside the gene matches: 12. The CDR3 DNA reads TGTGCCAGCAGTTCGCGACAGGGAACCTCGGCTTTCTTT. It codes for CASSSRQGTSAFF. The whole variable domain, remainder taken from reference TRBV7-9 and TRBJ1-1, is DTGVSQNPRHKITKRGQNVTFRCDPISEHNRLYWYRQTLGQGPEFLTYFQNEAQLEKSRLLSDRFSAERPKGSFSTLEIQRTEQGDSAMYLCASSSRQGTSAFFGQGTRLTVV.

The V call is TRBV11-2, the J call TRBJ2-7; 8 positions agree with TRBD2. This CDR3 has 15 residues. Germline values: CDR1 SGHAT, CDR2 FQNNGV. The ends lost 5 bases at V and 2 bases at J; junction bases unmatched: 8. CDR3 nucleotide sequence: TGTGCCAGCAGCGGAGGTAGCGGGAAAACCTACGAGCAGTACTTC. Protein product: CASSGGSGKTYEQYF.

V is TRBV7-9 and J is TRBJ2-7; 9 bases fit TRBD1. J gave up 2 bases and V 2 bases, and 1 base lay outside the gene matches. This CDR3 comprises 14 residues. The germline CDR1 and CDR2 sequences are SEHNR and FQNEAQ (reference sequence). The CDR3 coding sequence is TGTGCCAGCAGCTTAAGGGACAGGGCCTACGAGCAGTACTTC. This translates into CASSLRDRAYEQYF.

The gene calls are TRBV7-2 and TRBJ2-3, with D hard to call. The CDR3 is 15 residues long. In germline, CDR1 is SGHTA, CDR2 FQGNSA. Trimming removed 2 bases from V and 4 bases from J, with 13 bases in between. The CDR3 sequence is CASSLRWLSPDTQYF. The CDR3 nucleotides are TGTGCCAGCAGCTTAAGGTGGCTGTCGCCAGATACGCAGTATTTT.

The V and J genes are TRBV9 and TRBJ2-3, with 9 nucleotides matching TRBD2. CDR3 length: 16 amino acids. With 0 bases clipped from V and 4 bases from J, the junction kept 6 bases outside the gene matches. Per the germline V gene, CDR1 is SGDLS and CDR2 is YYNGEE. The CDR3 here is CASSVVAGGMADTQYF. CDR3 coding DNA: TGTGCCAGCAGCGTAGTGGCGGGAGGGATGGCAGATACGCAGTATTTT.

The sample holds one count of this clone. This chain uses TRBV6-6 with TRBJ2-1; D not certain. V lost 6 bases, J lost 6 bases, and 12 bases lay in between. The CDR3 is made up of 13 amino acids. CDR1 is MNHNY, CDR2 SVGAGI, per germline (reference sequence). The CDR3 sequence is CASSLRMVNEQFF. Here the CDR3 DNA reads TGTGCCAGCAGCTTAAGAATGGTCAATGAGCAGTTCTTC.

The chain is built from TRBV4-1 and TRBJ1-2; TRBD1 is a possible D gene (6 bases). The CDR3 runs 15 residues. CDR1 and CDR2 from the germline V gene are MGHRA and YSYEKL. Between the trimmed V and J ends, which lost 4 bases and 5 bases, there was a span of 17 bases. Here the CDR3 DNA reads TGCGCCAGCAGCCTAAGCGAGGACAGAAATTATGGCTACACCTTC. Translated: CASSLSEDRNYGYTF.

In this sample, this clone turned up once. The gene calls are TRBV4-2 and TRBJ1-3; no clear D. CDR1 is LGHNA and CDR2 is YNFKEQ in the germline V gene. V lost 4 bases and J 4 bases, leaving 17 bases between the germline ends. The CDR3 length is 16 residues. This CDR3 is CASSPSPSISGNTIYF. The CDR3 DNA is TGTGCCAGCAGCCCGAGTCCGAGTATCAGCGGAAACACCATATATTTT.

This sequence joins TRBV5-1 and TRBJ2-2; 9 bases fit TRBD2. Germline loops: CDR1 SGHRS, CDR2 YFSETQ. This CDR3 is 15 amino acids long. The V and J ends lost 1 base and 7 bases, in that order; junction bases with no gene match: 5. The CDR3 nucleotides read TGCGCCAGCAGCTTGCCTAGCGGGGATGGCGGGGAGCTGTTTTTT. It codes for CASSLPSGDGGELFF.

V gene TRBV5-1 combines with J gene TRBJ2-2; D unclear. The V gene's germline CDR1 is SGHRS and CDR2 YFSETQ. V lost 4 bases to trimming and J lost 1 base, with 5 bases between them. The CDR3 contains 13 residues. The DNA of the CDR3 is TGCGCCAGCAGCCCCATGAACACCGGGGAGCTGTTTTTT. It codes for CASSPMNTGELFF. The full variable domain, in which reference TRBV5-1 and TRBJ2-2 provide the parts outside the CDR3, is KAGVTQTPRYLIKTRGQQVTLSCSPISGHRSVSWYQQTPGQGLQFLFEYFSETQRNKGNFPGRFSGRQFSNSRSEMNVSTLELGDSALYLCASSPMNTGELFFGEGSRLTVL.

The rearrangement uses TRBV7-6 and TRBJ2-7; no clear D gene. With 2 bases removed from V and 2 bases from J, the gap between germline ends came to 10 bases. Germline-derived CDR1 and CDR2 are SGHVS and FNYEAQ. CDR3 size: 14 residues. The CDR3 nucleotides read TGTGCCAGCAGCTTAAGCCAGGCCACCTACGAGCAGTACTTC. Its translation is CASSLSQATYEQYF.

A single count supports this clone. The chain combines TRBV4-3 with TRBJ2-7; TRBD2 matches 10 bases. The CDR3 sequence is 16 residues long. The V gene end was trimmed by 6 bases and the J gene end by 1 base; junction bases not matched to a gene: 9. Germline-derived CDR1 and CDR2 are LGHNA and YSLEER. The CDR3 region has the DNA TGCGCCAGCAGTCCGGTACTAGCGGGGCCTTCCTACGAGCAGTACTTC. This gives the protein CASSPVLAGPSYEQYF.

The chain joins TRBV15 to TRBJ2-1, with 12 bases aligning to TRBD2. The germline gives CDR1 LNHNV, CDR2 YYDKDF (reference sequence). V gave up 8 bases and J gave up 10 bases; unmatched junction bases: 9. CDR3 length: 14 amino acids. The CDR3 protein is CATGPSGGAREQFF. The CDR3 coding sequence is TGTGCCACCGGCCCTAGCGGGGGGGCGCGGGAGCAGTTCTTC. Variable domain in full (rest from reference TRBV15 and TRBJ2-1): DAMVIQNPRYQVTQFGKPVTLSCSQTLNHNVMYWYQQKSSQAPKLLFHYYDKDFNNEADTPDNFQSRRPNTSFCFLDIRSPGLGDTAMYLCATGPSGGAREQFFGPGTRLTVL.

This chain uses TRBV28 with TRBJ2-5; D not certain. The germline V and J ends were trimmed by 3 bases and 4 bases, with 15 bases remaining between them. Per germline, CDR1 MDHEN and CDR2 SYDVKM. The CDR3 spans 15 residues. The CDR3 here is CASSFSGPSVETQYF. The CDR3, as DNA: TGTGCCAGCAGTTTCTCAGGACCTTCGGTAGAGACCCAGTACTTC. Full variable domain (remainder filled in from reference TRBV28 and TRBJ2-5): DVKVTQSSRYLVKRTGEKVFLECVQDMDHENMFWYRQDPGLGLRLIYFSYDVKMKEKGDIPEGYSVSREKKERFSLILESASTNQTSMYLCASSFSGPSVETQYFGPGTRLLVL.

V is TRBV4-3 and J is TRBJ2-1; D is ambiguous. The CDR3 is 14 residues long. V was shortened by 3 bases and J by 6 bases, with 12 bases between the two germline ends. Per germline, CDR1 LGHNA and CDR2 YSLEER. CDR3 sequence (DNA): TGCGCCAGCAGCCATGCAACACCTCCCAATGAGCAGTTCTTC. Translated, it gives CASSHATPPNEQFF.